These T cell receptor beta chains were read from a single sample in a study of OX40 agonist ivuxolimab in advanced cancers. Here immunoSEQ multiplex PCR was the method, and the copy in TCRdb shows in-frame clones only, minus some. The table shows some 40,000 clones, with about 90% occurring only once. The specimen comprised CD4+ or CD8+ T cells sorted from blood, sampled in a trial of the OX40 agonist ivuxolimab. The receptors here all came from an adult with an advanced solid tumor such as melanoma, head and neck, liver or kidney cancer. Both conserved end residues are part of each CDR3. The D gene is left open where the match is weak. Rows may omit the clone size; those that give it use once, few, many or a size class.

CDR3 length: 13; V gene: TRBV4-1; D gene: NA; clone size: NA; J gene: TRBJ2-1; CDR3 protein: CASSFSSYNEQFF
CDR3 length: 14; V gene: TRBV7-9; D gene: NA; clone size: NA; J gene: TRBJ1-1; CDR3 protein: CASSLEGGATEAFF
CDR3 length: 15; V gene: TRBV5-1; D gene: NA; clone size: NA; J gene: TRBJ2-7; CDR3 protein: CASSFEGRGVDEQYF
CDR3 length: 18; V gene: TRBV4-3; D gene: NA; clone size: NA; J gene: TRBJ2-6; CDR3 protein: CASSQVSSVETGANVLTF
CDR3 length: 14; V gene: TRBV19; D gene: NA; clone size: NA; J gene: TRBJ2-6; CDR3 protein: CASSEGFGANVLTF
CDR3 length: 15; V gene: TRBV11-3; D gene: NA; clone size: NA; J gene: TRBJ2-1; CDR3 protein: CASSLAGSSYNEQFF
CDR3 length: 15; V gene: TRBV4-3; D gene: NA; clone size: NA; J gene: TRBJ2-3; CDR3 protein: CASSQVAGVSDTQYF
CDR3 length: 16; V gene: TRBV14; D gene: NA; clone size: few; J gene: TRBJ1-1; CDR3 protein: CASSLKTGYMNTEAFF
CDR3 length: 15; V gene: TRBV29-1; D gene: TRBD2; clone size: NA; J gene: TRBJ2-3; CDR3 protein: CSVERVSGGKEAQYF
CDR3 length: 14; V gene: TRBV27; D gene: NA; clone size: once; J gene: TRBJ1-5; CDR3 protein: CASSLRLYNQPQHF
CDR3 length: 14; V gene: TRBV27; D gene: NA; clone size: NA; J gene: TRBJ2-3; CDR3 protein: CASSLSLAHPAQYF
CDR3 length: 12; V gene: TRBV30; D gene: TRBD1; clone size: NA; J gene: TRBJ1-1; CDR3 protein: CAWYRGNTEAFF
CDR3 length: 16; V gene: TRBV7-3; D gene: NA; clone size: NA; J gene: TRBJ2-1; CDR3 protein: CASSLTLRSSYNEQFF
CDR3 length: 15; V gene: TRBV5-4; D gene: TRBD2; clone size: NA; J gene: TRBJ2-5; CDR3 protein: CASSRSGGRRETQYF
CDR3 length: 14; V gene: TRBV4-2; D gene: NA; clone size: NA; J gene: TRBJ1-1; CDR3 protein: CASSFGPLNTEAFF
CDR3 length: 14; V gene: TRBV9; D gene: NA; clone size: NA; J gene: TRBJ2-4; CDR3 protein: CASSEADGINIQYF
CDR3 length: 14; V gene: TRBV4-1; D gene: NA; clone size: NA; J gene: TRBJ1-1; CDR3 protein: CASSQDGQGSEAFF
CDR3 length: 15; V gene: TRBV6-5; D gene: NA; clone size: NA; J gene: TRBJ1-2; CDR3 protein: CASSHVGGLNYGYTF
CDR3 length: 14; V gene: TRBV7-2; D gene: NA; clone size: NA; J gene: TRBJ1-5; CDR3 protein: CASSLEAGEQPQHF
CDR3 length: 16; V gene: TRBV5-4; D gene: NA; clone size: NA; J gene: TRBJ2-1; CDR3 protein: CASSSSLASSYNEQFF
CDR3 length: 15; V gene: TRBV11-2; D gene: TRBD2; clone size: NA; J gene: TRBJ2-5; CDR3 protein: CASSFGTSGMETQYF
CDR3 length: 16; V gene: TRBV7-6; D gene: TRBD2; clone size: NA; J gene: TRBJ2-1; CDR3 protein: CASSLVEGLADNEQFF
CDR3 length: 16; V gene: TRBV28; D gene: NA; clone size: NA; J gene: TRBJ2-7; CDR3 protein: CASSSTSTGGVYEQYF
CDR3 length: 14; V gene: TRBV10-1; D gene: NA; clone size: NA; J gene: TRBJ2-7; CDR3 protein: CASSPDIGSYEQYF
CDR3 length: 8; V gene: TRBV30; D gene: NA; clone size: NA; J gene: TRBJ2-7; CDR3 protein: CACGEQYF
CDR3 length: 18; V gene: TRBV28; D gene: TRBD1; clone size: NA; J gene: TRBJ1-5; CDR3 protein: CASSFLTWDRGYGQPQHF
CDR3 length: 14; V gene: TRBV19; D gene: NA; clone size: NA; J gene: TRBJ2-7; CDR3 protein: CASSTVGGTYEQYF
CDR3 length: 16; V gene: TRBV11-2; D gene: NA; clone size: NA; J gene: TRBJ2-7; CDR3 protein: CASSQTPGGASYEQYF
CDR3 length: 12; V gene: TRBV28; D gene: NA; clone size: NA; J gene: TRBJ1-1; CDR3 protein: CASSLGQGEAFF
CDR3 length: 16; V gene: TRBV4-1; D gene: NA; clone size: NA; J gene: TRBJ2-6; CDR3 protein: CASSQDHGSGANVLTF
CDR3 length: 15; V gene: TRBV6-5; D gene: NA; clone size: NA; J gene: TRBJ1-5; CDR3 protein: CASRVPGTEYQPQHF
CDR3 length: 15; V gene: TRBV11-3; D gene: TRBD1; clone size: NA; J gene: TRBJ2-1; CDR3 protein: CASSSYRGSYNEQFF
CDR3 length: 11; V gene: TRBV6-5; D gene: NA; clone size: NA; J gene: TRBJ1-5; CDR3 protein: CASSYSGGPHF
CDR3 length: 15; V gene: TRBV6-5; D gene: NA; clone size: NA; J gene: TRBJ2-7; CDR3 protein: CASSYSRDSSYEQYF
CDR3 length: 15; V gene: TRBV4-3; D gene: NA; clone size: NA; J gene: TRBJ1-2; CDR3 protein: CASSQDRRIGYGYTF
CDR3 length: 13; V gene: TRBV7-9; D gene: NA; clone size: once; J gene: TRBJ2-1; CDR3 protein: CASSFLIADEQFF
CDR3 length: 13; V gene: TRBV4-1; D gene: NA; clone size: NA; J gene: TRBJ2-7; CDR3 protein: CASSQAHPDEQYF
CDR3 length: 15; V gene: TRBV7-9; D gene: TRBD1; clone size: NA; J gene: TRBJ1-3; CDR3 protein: CASTLFQGAGNTIYF
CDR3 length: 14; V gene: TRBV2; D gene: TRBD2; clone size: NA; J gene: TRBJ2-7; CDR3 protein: CASRLAGGAYEQYF
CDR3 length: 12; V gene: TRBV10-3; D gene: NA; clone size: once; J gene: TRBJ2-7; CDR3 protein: CSTRRSSYEQYF
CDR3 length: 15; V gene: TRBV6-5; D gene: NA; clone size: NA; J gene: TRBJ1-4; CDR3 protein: CASSYSQATNEKLFF
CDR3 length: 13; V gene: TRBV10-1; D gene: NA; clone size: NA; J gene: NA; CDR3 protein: CASSELPEDEQYF
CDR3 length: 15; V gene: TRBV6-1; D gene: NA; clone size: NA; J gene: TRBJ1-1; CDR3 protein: CASSEHNTLNTEAFF
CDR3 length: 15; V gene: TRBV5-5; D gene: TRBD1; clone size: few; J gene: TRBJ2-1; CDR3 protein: CASSVAGTGFNEQFF
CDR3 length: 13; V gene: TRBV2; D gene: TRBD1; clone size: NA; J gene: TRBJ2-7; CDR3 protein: CAIRTGGSYEQYF
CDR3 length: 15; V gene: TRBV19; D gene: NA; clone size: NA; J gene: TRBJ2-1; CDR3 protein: CASSIVATPYNEQFF
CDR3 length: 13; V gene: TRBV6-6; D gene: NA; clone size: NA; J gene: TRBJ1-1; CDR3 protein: CASRTGMNTEAFF
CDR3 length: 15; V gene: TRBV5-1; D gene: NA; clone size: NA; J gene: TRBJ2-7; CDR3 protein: CASSSPTVQGYEQYF
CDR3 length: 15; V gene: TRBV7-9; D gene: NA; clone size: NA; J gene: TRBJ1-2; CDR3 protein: CASRPPWDTDYGYTF
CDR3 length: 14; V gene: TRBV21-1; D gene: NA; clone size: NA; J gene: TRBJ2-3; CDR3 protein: CASSKRAPRDTQYF
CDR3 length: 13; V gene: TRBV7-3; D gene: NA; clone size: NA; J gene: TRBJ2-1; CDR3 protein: CASSLASYNEQFF
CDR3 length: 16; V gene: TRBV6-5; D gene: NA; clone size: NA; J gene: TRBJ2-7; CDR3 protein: CASSLFAGNTKYEQYF
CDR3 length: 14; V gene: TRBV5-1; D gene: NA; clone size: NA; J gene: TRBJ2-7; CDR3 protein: CASRLMTPYDEQYF
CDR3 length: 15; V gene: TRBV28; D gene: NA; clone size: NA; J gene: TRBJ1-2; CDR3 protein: CASSYPQGSNYGYTF
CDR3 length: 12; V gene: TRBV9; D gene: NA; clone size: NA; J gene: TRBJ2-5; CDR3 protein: CASSGWQETQYF